These 25 T cell receptor beta chains were sequenced from one sample in a study of blood T cell repertoires in COVID-19. Clones were sequenced by immunoSEQ multiplex PCR, and TCRdb holds only the in-frame ones, with some missing. The sample lists tens of thousands of clones, 89% occurring once. Sequencing input: peripheral blood. The source is a man aged 50 to 59 with COVID-19, enrolled during active disease.

The chain has TRBV9 and TRBJ2-6; D perhaps matches TRBD2 (5 bases). The germline CDR1 and CDR2 sequences are SGDLS and YYNGEE. The CDR3 loop spans 18 amino acids. The V end was cut by 3 bases, the J end by 0 bases, with 16 bases between. CDR3 bases: TGTGCCAGCAGCGCCGTTACAGCGGATCGCTCTGGGGCCAACGTCCTGACTTTC. Amino acids: CASSAVTADRSGANVLTF. Together with reference TRBV9 and TRBJ2-6, the CDR3 gives the full variable domain: DSGVTQTPKHLITATGQRVTLRCSPRSGDLSVYWYQQSLDQGLQFLIQYYNGEERAKGNILERFSAQQFPDLHSELNLSSLELGDSALYFCASSAVTADRSGANVLTFGAGSRLTVL.

This chain links TRBV2 with TRBJ1-5; 7 bases are shared with TRBD1. The V gene's germline CDR1 is SNHLY and CDR2 FYNNEI. CDR3 length equals 14 residues. After removal of 5 bases from V and 9 bases from J, the junction contained 10 bases not matched to a gene. CDR3 DNA: TGTGCCAGCAGTACGGACAGGACTCTTTGGCCCCAGCATTTT. Protein product: CASSTDRTLWPQHF.

V and J are TRBV5-6 and TRBJ2-7, with D possibly TRBD2 on 7 matching bases. Germline V gene data show CDR1 as SGHDT and CDR2 as YYEEEE. The CDR3 length is 13 residues. Trimming cost V 3 bases and J 6 bases, with 13 bases left between them. The CDR3 loop is CASSSRGATEQYF. CDR3 bases: TGTGCCAGCAGCTCCCGGGGGGCAACCGAGCAGTACTTC.

The J gene is TRBJ2-1, the V gene TRBV27; possible D gene TRBD2, 5 bases. V was cut by 3 bases and J by 7 bases, with 10 bases left in between. CDR1 and CDR2 (germline): MNHEY, SMNVEV (reference sequence). The CDR3 is 13 amino acids. The CDR3 DNA sequence: TGTGCCAGCAGTTTCGGGGTTGCAAATGAGCAGTTCTTC. Protein sequence: CASSFGVANEQFF.

V is TRBV3-1 (or the pseudogene TRBV3-2) and J is TRBJ1-1; possible D gene TRBD1, 5 bases. This CDR3 contains 14 residues. Germline values: CDR1 LGHDT, CDR2 YNNKEL (reference sequence). V was cut by 4 bases and J by 1 base, with 10 bases left in between. The CDR3 DNA follows: TGTGCCAGCAGCCTAAGACAGAAGAACACTGAAGCTTTCTTT. This translates into CASSLRQKNTEAFF.

This chain joins TRBV7-3 and TRBJ2-1, with 8 nucleotides matching TRBD2. The CDR3 is made up of 12 amino acids. V gave up 5 bases and J gave up 10 bases; unmatched junction bases: 4. The germline gives CDR1 SGHTA, CDR2 FQGTGA. The CDR3 protein is CASSLGRGEQFF. The CDR3 region has the DNA TGTGCCAGCAGCCTCGGGAGGGGCGAGCAGTTCTTC.

In this sample, this clone turned up a few times. The chain is built from TRBV28 and TRBJ1-4; D uncertain. CDR1 and CDR2 from the germline V gene are MDHEN and SYDVKM. This CDR3 has 12 residues. V lost 5 bases and J lost 11, with 12 bases in between. This CDR3 reads CASSQEMIKLFF. The CDR3 DNA reads TGTGCCAGCAGTCAGGAAATGATCAAACTGTTTTTT.

V gene TRBV7-8 combines with J gene TRBJ2-1; 10 bases are a match to TRBD1. The V segment lost 4 bases and the J segment 0 bases; nucleotides outside the gene matches: 6. CDR3 length equals 17 residues. The germline CDR1 and CDR2 sequences are SGHVS and FQNEAQ. The CDR3 protein is CASSSRTGGSSYNEQFF. CDR3 coding DNA: TGTGCCAGCAGCTCGAGGACAGGGGGGAGCTCCTACAATGAGCAGTTCTTC.

Concerning this clone: A junction end diverges from the germline sequence, so it may reflect a read error. Other DNA sequences in the same sample also yield this CDR3. CDR3 loop: CASSQDLERGEQYF. In DNA, the CDR3 is TGCGCCAGCAGCCAAGATCTGGAGCGGGGGGAGCAATACTTC. The V and J genes are TRBV4-3 and TRBJ2-7, with 9 bases aligning to TRBD2. The CDR3 sequence is 14 residues long. CDR1 and CDR2 (germline): LGHNA, YSLEER.

This clone was picked up one time. The V gene is TRBV27, the J gene TRBJ2-1; perhaps TRBD2 as D (5 bases). Trimming took 7 bases from V and 4 from J, leaving 17 bases between them. CDR1 and CDR2 from the germline V gene are MNHEY and SMNVEV (reference sequence). The CDR3 loop spans 15 amino acids. CDR3 residues: CASTEGRGLYNEQFF. Here the CDR3 DNA reads TGTGCCAGCACCGAGGGTCGCGGTTTGTACAATGAGCAGTTCTTC.

The CDR3 DNA reads as TGTGCCAGCAGTTACGGGACAGCCTTCTACGAGCAGTACTTC. Translated: CASSYGTAFYEQYF. The genes are TRBV6-2 or TRBV6-3 and TRBJ2-7, with 7 positions matching TRBD1. This CDR3 comprises 14 residues. Trimming took 2 bases from V and 3 from J; bases not matched to a gene: 4. Germline V gene lookup returns CDR1 MNHEY and CDR2 SVGEGT.

This chain links TRBV28 with TRBJ1-1; TRBD1 matches at 9 bases. This CDR3 has 16 residues. V was clipped by 7 bases and J by 8 bases; unmatched bases: 17. Per germline, CDR1 MDHEN and CDR2 SYDVKM. This CDR3 is CASTHGTGRSRGEAFF. CDR3 bases: TGTGCCAGCACCCATGGGACAGGGCGTTCAAGGGGAGAAGCTTTCTTT.

The V gene is TRBV7-9, the J gene TRBJ1-6, with D unclear. V was pared by 1 base and J by 10 bases, with 8 bases between. CDR3 length equals 13 residues. Germline V gene data show CDR1 as SEHNR and CDR2 as FQNEAQ (reference sequence). The CDR3 loop reads CASSLDVGSPLHF. CDR3 DNA: TGTGCCAGCAGCTTAGACGTCGGGTCACCCCTCCACTTT.

CDR3 sequence: CASKGQGGDNQPQHF. CDR3 nucleotides: TGTGCCAGCAAAGGACAGGGAGGGGACAATCAGCCCCAGCATTTT. This chain uses TRBV6-5 with TRBJ1-5; 8 bases are a match to TRBD1. This CDR3 is built from 15 residues. The V gene's germline CDR1 is MNHEY and CDR2 SVGAGI. V lost 7 bases to trimming and J lost 3 bases; unmatched junction nucleotides: 8.

The CDR3 region is CASSQDSPGQGVGAFF. In DNA form, the CDR3 reads TGCGCCAGCAGCCAAGATAGTCCGGGACAGGGAGTGGGAGCTTTCTTT. V and J are TRBV4-1 and TRBJ1-1; TRBD1 aligns across 9 bases. The CDR3 spans 16 residues. V lost 0 bases, J lost 10 bases, and 12 bases stayed unmatched. From germline, CDR1 is MGHRA and CDR2 YSYEKL.

CDR3 sequence reads: CASSLGGTSAIYNEQFF. The CDR3 region has the DNA TGTGCCAGCAGCTTGGGAGGGACTAGCGCCATCTACAATGAGCAGTTCTTC. The genes are TRBV7-8 and TRBJ2-1; 10 bases are shared with TRBD2. V lost 3 bases and J lost 3; bases outside the gene matches: 8. The CDR3 has 17 residues. Germline V gene sequence: CDR1 SGHVS, CDR2 FQNEAQ.

The chain is built from TRBV15 and TRBJ2-7; 13 nucleotides align to TRBD2. The CDR3 is 15 amino acids. From germline, CDR1 is LNHNV and CDR2 YYDKDF (reference sequence). The V gene end was trimmed by 5 bases and the J gene end by 4 bases; junction bases not matched to a gene: 5. The CDR3 region is CATSQTSGGAYEQYF. The CDR3 DNA reads as TGTGCCACCAGCCAAACTAGCGGGGGGGCTTACGAGCAGTACTTC.

The chain carries TRBV19 and TRBJ1-5, with D maybe TRBD1 (5 bases). The germline CDR1 and CDR2 sequences are LNHDA and SQIVND (reference sequence). The V end was cut by 5 bases, the J end by 0 bases, with 8 bases between. The CDR3 is 14 amino acids. The CDR3 sequence is CASSPGYSNQPQHF. In DNA, the CDR3 is TGTGCCAGTAGTCCAGGGTATAGCAATCAGCCCCAGCATTTT. Variable domain in full (rest from reference TRBV19 and TRBJ1-5): DGGITQSPKYLFRKEGQNVTLSCEQNLNHDAMYWYRQDPGQGLRLIYYSQIVNDFQKGDIAEGYSVSREKKESFPLTVTSAQKNPTAFYLCASSPGYSNQPQHFGDGTRLSIL.

The chain joins TRBV28 to TRBJ2-1; maybe TRBD2 (5 bases). CDR1 is MDHEN, CDR2 SYDVKM, per germline. The V end lost 3 bases, the J end lost 10 bases, and 16 bases lay between the germline ends. CDR3 size: 14 residues. CDR3 DNA: TGTGCCAGCAGTTTTGGAACTCCGGAGGACGAGCAGTTCTTC. It translates to CASSFGTPEDEQFF.

The J gene is TRBJ2-3, the V gene TRBV24-1; TRBD1 might be the D (6 bases). Per the germline V gene, CDR1 is KGHDR and CDR2 is SFDVKD. V was shortened by 6 bases and J by 2 bases, with 14 bases between the two germline ends. This CDR3 region has 15 residues. The CDR3, as DNA: TGTGCCACCAGTCTCGGGGACATAAACACAGATACGCAGTATTTT. Translation gives CATSLGDINTDTQYF.

The chain has TRBV2 and TRBJ2-7; 7 bases fit TRBD1. Trimming at V came to 9 bases and at J to 1 base, leaving 6 bases not matched to a gene. Germline V gene lookup returns CDR1 SNHLY and CDR2 FYNNEI. The CDR3 has 13 amino acids. The CDR3 DNA is TGTGCCAGTCTACGGGACAGTTCCTACGAGCAGTACTTC. Protein sequence: CASLRDSSYEQYF.

The chain is built from TRBV25-1 and TRBJ2-7; D might be TRBD1 (5 bases). Germline assignment: CDR1 MGHDK and CDR2 SYGVNS. This CDR3 has 14 residues. V gave up 0 bases and J gave up 0 bases, with 6 bases separating them. The DNA of the CDR3 is TGTGCCAGCAGTGAATATGACAGCTCCTACGAGCAGTACTTC. Translation: CASSEYDSSYEQYF.

The rearrangement links TRBV3-1 (or the pseudogene TRBV3-2) to TRBJ1-5; 8 bases map to TRBD1. Germline V gene lookup returns CDR1 LGHDT and CDR2 YNNKEL (reference sequence). This CDR3 region has 14 residues. With 3 bases clipped from V and 7 bases from J, the junction kept 5 bases outside the gene matches. The CDR3 region is CASSQETGVQPQHF. Here the CDR3 DNA reads TGTGCCAGCAGCCAGGAGACAGGGGTGCAGCCCCAGCATTTT.

The chain recombines TRBV2 with TRBJ1-5; 8 nucleotides agree with TRBD1. This CDR3 is 14 amino acids long. Per the germline V gene, CDR1 is SNHLY and CDR2 is FYNNEI. V was clipped by 4 bases and J by 6 bases; unmatched bases: 5. The CDR3 reads CASSVTGGSQPQHF. The DNA of the CDR3 is TGTGCCAGCAGTGTTACAGGGGGGAGTCAGCCCCAGCATTTT.

This chain joins TRBV27 and TRBJ2-1; 9 bases align to TRBD1. The V and J ends lost 4 bases and 8 bases, in that order; junction bases with no gene match: 12. The CDR3 is 16 residues long. CDR1 and CDR2 from the germline V gene are MNHEY and SMNVEV (reference sequence). The CDR3 DNA sequence: TGTGCCAGCAGTTCCTGGATCGGGACAGGGCTCGATGAGCAGTTCTTC. Translated: CASSSWIGTGLDEQFF.